This paragraph covers one TCR beta chain sequence. Its antigen is unidentified. Samples were taken at baseline and on day 1 of cycles 4 and 7. The table came from immunoSEQ multiplex PCR; TCRdb's copy has only in-frame clones and leaves some out. The profile shows 15,000 to 20,000 clones, approximately 81% of them singletons. The CDR3 spans 13 residues. Germline values: CDR1 SGHTA, CDR2 FQGTGA. J lost 15 bases, V lost 4 bases, and 8 bases had no gene match. This sample is drawn from a study of OX40 agonist ivuxolimab in advanced cancers. Turning to the study itself: Males comprised 70% to 90% of the group, whose mean age was 60 years (range about 23 to 80).

Study observations and caveats: Among patients with partial responses at 0.1-3.0 mg/kg, clonal expansion was among the lowest.

The sample here was CD4+ or CD8+ T cells sorted from blood, taken in a trial of the OX40 agonist ivuxolimab. The V and J genes are TRBV7-3 and TRBJ2-3; the match to TRBD2 covers 12 bases. The source is an adult with an advanced solid tumor such as melanoma, head and neck, liver or kidney cancer. The CDR3 sequence: CASSSELAGGPYF. DNA for the CDR3: TGTGCCAGCAGCTCCGAACTAGCGGGGGGACCCTATTTT.